The 32 T cell receptor beta chains below were found in one sample sequenced in a study of cytomegalovirus exposure and HLA in healthy donors (dated by TCRdb to 2016 to 2017). The library was produced with the immunoSEQ multiplex PCR assay. The multiplex PCR relied on a mix of 60 forward primers for TCR Vbeta segments and 13 reverse primers for TCR Jbeta segments. TCRdb provides this immuneACCESS table in a form limited to in-frame rearrangements. Some clones are lacking; in checked studies, under half of them reflect an unresolved V gene, and why the rest are absent is not known. Counted in this sample were approximately 140,000 clones; 70% to 80% of them appeared once. The ten largest clones capture about 12% of the sample. The sequenced sample consisted of PBMCs. These receptors originate from a man aged 35-49 years in good health and CMV-seropositive.

The CDR3 nucleotides read TGCGCCAGCAGTCCATCCGCGGGAGGCCCCGGGGAGCTGTTTTTT. It yields the protein CASSPSAGGPGELFF. The rearrangement links TRBV5-1 to TRBJ2-2; 8 nucleotides agree with TRBD2. Germline V CDR1 and CDR2: SGHRS, YFSETQ. The CDR3 extends over 15 amino acids. V lost 5 bases and J lost 6; bases outside the gene matches: 9.

This clone was counted between two and nine times. This chain uses TRBV4-3 with TRBJ1-3; 8 bases fit TRBD1. CDR1 and CDR2 from the germline V gene are LGHNA and YSLEER. V trimming: 3 bases; J trimming: 3 bases; junction bases outside the gene matches: 10. The CDR3 spans 17 residues. The CDR3 nucleotides are TGCGCCAGCAGCCAGGGGGCCCAGGACAGGGTTGGAAACACCATATATTTT. Protein sequence: CASSQGAQDRVGNTIYF.

In its sample, this clone was seen a few times. The rearrangement joins TRBV10-2 to TRBJ2-4; 7 bases are a match to TRBD2. This CDR3 region has 14 residues. V shed 8 bases, J shed 5 bases, and the junction held 9 bases outside the gene matches. Looked up from germline, CDR1 is WSHSY and CDR2 is SAAADI. CDR3 protein: CASGASGSENIQYF. The CDR3 DNA follows: TGCGCCAGCGGTGCTAGCGGAAGTGAAAACATTCAGTACTTC.

The V gene is TRBV5-4, the J gene TRBJ2-3, with TRBD2 as a possible D gene (5 bases). This CDR3 spans 14 amino acids. Germline V CDR1 and CDR2: SGHNT, YYREEE (reference sequence). The V end lost 2 bases, the J end lost 1 base, and 8 bases lay between the germline ends. The CDR3 DNA reads as TGTGCCAGCAGCTTCAGCGGTCGCACAGATACGCAGTATTTT. Protein: CASSFSGRTDTQYF. Drawing the rest from reference TRBV5-4 and TRBJ2-3, the complete variable domain is ETGVTQSPTHLIKTRGQQVTLRCSSQSGHNTVSWYQQALGQGPQFIFQYYREEENGRGNFPPRFSGLQFPNYSSELNVNALELDDSALYLCASSFSGRTDTQYFGPGTRLTVL.

The table lists this clone with a few counts. The V gene is TRBV27, the J gene TRBJ2-7; a possible D gene is TRBD2 (6 bases). The germline V gene has CDR1 MNHEY and CDR2 SMNVEV (reference sequence). CDR3 length equals 14 residues. With 4 bases removed from V and 2 bases from J, the gap between germline ends came to 12 bases. In DNA form, the CDR3 reads TGTGCCAGCAGTTCCCTAGGCGGGGCCTACGAGCAGTACTTC. Translating it yields CASSSLGGAYEQYF.

This chain connects TRBV5-4 to TRBJ2-1; D is perhaps TRBD2 (6 bases). The CDR3 sequence is 15 residues long. Germline lookup yields CDR1 SGHNT and CDR2 YYREEE (reference sequence). V lost 6 bases and J lost 7, with 20 bases in between. This CDR3 is CASTHQTSFGNEQFF. The CDR3 coding sequence is TGTGCCAGCACCCATCAGACTAGTTTTGGTAATGAGCAGTTCTTC.

The chain has TRBV28 and TRBJ1-1; TRBD1 might be the D (5 bases). Trimming pared 8 bases from V and 9 bases from J, leaving 10 bases between. Germline CDR1 is MDHEN and CDR2 is SYDVKM. The CDR3 spans 10 residues. This CDR3 reads CASYDSQAFF. CDR3 coding DNA: TGTGCCAGCTACGACAGCCAAGCTTTCTTT.

V and J are TRBV10-3 and TRBJ2-5, with 10 bases identical to TRBD2. The J call is uncertain, as TRBJ2-7 better fits the DNA end. CDR1 ENHRY and CDR2 SYGVKD come from the germline V gene. This CDR3 is built from 14 residues. The CDR3 reads CAISEPSGSYEQYF. DNA of the CDR3: TGTGCCATCAGTGAACCTAGCGGGAGCTACGAGCAGTACTTC.

The chain recombines TRBV14 with TRBJ1-2, with D possibly TRBD1 on 6 matching bases. Germline V gene sequence: CDR1 SGHDN, CDR2 FVKESK. The V end was cut by 1 base, the J end by 4 bases, with 13 bases between. There are 15 residues in the CDR3. DNA for the CDR3: TGTGCCAGCAGCCAAGTACAGGGTAATCCCTATGGCTACACCTTC. Amino acid sequence: CASSQVQGNPYGYTF.

The V and J genes are TRBV28 and TRBJ2-7; D may be TRBD2 (7 bases). Per germline, CDR1 MDHEN and CDR2 SYDVKM. The CDR3 has 14 residues. The V and J ends lost 5 bases and 1 base respectively, with 12 bases between them. DNA for the CDR3: TGTGCCAGCAGTAGGGGGGGGATTTCCTACGAGCAGTACTTC. Translated: CASSRGGISYEQYF.

The chain recombines TRBV7-9 with TRBJ2-3; 7 positions agree with TRBD2. From germline, CDR1 is SEHNR and CDR2 FQNEAQ (reference sequence). V was clipped by 2 bases and J by 6 bases; unmatched bases: 8. This CDR3 contains 15 residues. CDR3 DNA sequence: TGTGCCAGCAGCTTATTAAGCGGGATGGTGGATACGCAGTATTTT. This gives the protein CASSLLSGMVDTQYF.

V usage is TRBV25-1 and J usage is TRBJ1-3, with D unresolved. V lost 5 bases, J lost 0 bases, and 14 bases lay in between. CDR1 is MGHDK and CDR2 is SYGVNS in the germline V gene. The CDR3 has 16 residues. CDR3 sequence reads: CASSIGGFGSGNTIYF. The CDR3 nucleotides are TGTGCCAGCAGTATAGGAGGGTTCGGCTCTGGAAACACCATATATTTT. The whole variable domain, remainder taken from reference TRBV25-1 and TRBJ1-3, is EADIYQTPRYLVIGTGKKITLECSQTMGHDKMYWYQQDPGMELHLIHYSYGVNSTEKGDLSSESTVSRIRTEHFPLTLESARPSHTSQYLCASSIGGFGSGNTIYFGEGSWLTVV.

This clone was picked up one time. Relative to the germline gene, one junction end is altered; a read error may explain this. This chain links TRBV7-9 with TRBJ2-5; 9 positions match TRBD2. Germline CDR1 reads SEHNR; CDR2 reads FQNEAQ (reference sequence). The CDR3 consists of 14 residues. In DNA, the CDR3 is TGTGCCAGCACCTTAGCGGGAGTGGAAGAGACCCAGTACTTC. Translated: CASTLAGVEETQYF.

This sequence joins TRBV5-1 and TRBJ2-3; D ambiguous. With 1 base removed from V and 5 bases from J, the gap between germline ends came to 5 bases. Germline-derived CDR1 and CDR2 are SGHRS and YFSETQ. This CDR3 is 12 amino acids long. CDR3 sequence reads: CASSLSGDTQYF. The CDR3 DNA follows: TGCGCCAGCAGCTTGTCGGGAGATACGCAGTATTTT.

The chain has TRBV20-1 and TRBJ1-2, with TRBD1 matching 8 bases. Per germline, CDR1 DFQATT and CDR2 SNEGSKA (reference sequence). There are 10 residues in the CDR3. The CDR3 protein is CKGQDNGYTF. CDR3 coding DNA: TGCAAGGGACAGGATAATGGCTACACCTTC.

The chain joins TRBV5-1 to TRBJ1-4, with D hard to call. This CDR3 has 16 residues. Trimming took 5 bases from V and 1 from J, leaving 15 bases between them. The germline gives CDR1 SGHRS, CDR2 YFSETQ. DNA of the CDR3: TGCGCCAGCAGGACCCTCCCGGGATTAACTAATGAAAAACTGTTTTTT. It translates to CASRTLPGLTNEKLFF.

The J gene is TRBJ2-7, the V gene TRBV5-4, with a weak D call TRBD1 (6 bases). This CDR3 is built from 15 residues. The V end lost 4 bases, the J end lost 0 bases, and 14 bases lay between the germline ends. CDR1 SGHNT and CDR2 YYREEE come from the germline V gene (reference sequence). The CDR3 loop is CASSQQGLISYEQYF. As DNA, the CDR3 is TGTGCCAGCAGCCAACAGGGCCTAATCTCCTACGAGCAGTACTTC. Looking up the rest from reference TRBV5-4 and TRBJ2-7 gives the full variable domain: ETGVTQSPTHLIKTRGQQVTLRCSSQSGHNTVSWYQQALGQGPQFIFQYYREEENGRGNFPPRFSGLQFPNYSSELNVNALELDDSALYLCASSQQGLISYEQYFGPGTRLTVT.

The chain has TRBV7-9 and TRBJ1-2; 7 bases map to TRBD1. This CDR3 has 12 amino acids. The V segment lost 2 bases and the J segment 8 bases; nucleotides outside the gene matches: 2. Germline V lookup: CDR1 SEHNR, CDR2 FQNEAQ (reference sequence). The CDR3 loop is CASSLIGGGYTF. In DNA, the CDR3 is TGTGCCAGCAGCTTAATAGGGGGCGGCTACACCTTC.

The V gene is TRBV15, the J gene TRBJ2-7; D is perhaps TRBD2 (5 bases). Trimming left V 0 bases short and J 3 bases short, with 6 bases between. Per germline, CDR1 LNHNV and CDR2 YYDKDF (reference sequence). The CDR3 consists of 13 residues. The CDR3 bases are TGTGCCACCAGCAGAGACAGCGGCTACGAGCAGTACTTC. This codes for CATSRDSGYEQYF.

In DNA, the CDR3 is TGTGCCAGCAGGGGTCCTGCGGGCGCCTACAATGAGCAGTTCTTC. As protein: CASRGPAGAYNEQFF. The genes are TRBV28 and TRBJ2-1; tentative D call: TRBD2 (5 bases). CDR3 length: 15 amino acids. V lost 6 bases to trimming and J lost 2 bases, with 14 bases between them. Germline lookup yields CDR1 MDHEN and CDR2 SYDVKM.

The gene calls are TRBV5-4 and TRBJ2-1; 9 nucleotides agree with TRBD2. The CDR3 covers 16 residues. Trimming at V came to 2 bases and at J to 4 bases, leaving 7 bases not matched to a gene. Germline V gene data show CDR1 as SGHNT and CDR2 as YYREEE (reference sequence). CDR3 nucleotide sequence: TGTGCCAGCAGCTTACTACTAGCGGGTTATTACAATGAGCAGTTCTTC. It yields the protein CASSLLLAGYYNEQFF. The complete variable domain, with remaining parts taken from reference TRBV5-4 and TRBJ2-1, reads ETGVTQSPTHLIKTRGQQVTLRCSSQSGHNTVSWYQQALGQGPQFIFQYYREEENGRGNFPPRFSGLQFPNYSSELNVNALELDDSALYLCASSLLLAGYYNEQFFGPGTRLTVL.

This clone showed up just a few times. The chain combines TRBV9 with TRBJ2-5, with 7 bases that match TRBD2. Germline CDR1 SGDLS, CDR2 YYNGEE. V gave up 3 bases and J gave up 2 bases; unmatched junction bases: 10. CDR3 length equals 16 residues. The chain's CDR3 is CASSATSLGGQETQYF. In nucleotides, the CDR3 is TGTGCCAGCAGCGCCACATCCCTCGGGGGGCAAGAGACCCAGTACTTC.

This sequence joins TRBV7-6 and TRBJ2-5; no reliable D call. CDR1 is SGHVS, CDR2 FNYEAQ, per germline. V lost 0 bases to trimming and J lost 4 bases, with 3 bases between them. The CDR3 is 12 residues long. The CDR3 coding sequence is TGTGCCAGCAGCTTAGCCCGAGAGACCCAGTACTTC. Translation: CASSLARETQYF.

The chain employs TRBV4-1 and TRBJ2-3; 10 bases match TRBD2. In germline, CDR1 is MGHRA, CDR2 YSYEKL. Trimming took 1 base from V and 1 from J; bases not matched to a gene: 5. The CDR3 covers 17 residues. CDR3 DNA: TGCGCCAGCAGCCAAGTAAGCCTAGCGGGAGGCACAGATACGCAGTATTTT. It translates to CASSQVSLAGGTDTQYF.

V gene TRBV2 combines with J gene TRBJ2-3, with D unresolved. From germline, CDR1 is SNHLY and CDR2 FYNNEI. The CDR3 is 13 residues long. The V end was cut by 3 bases, the J end by 2 bases, with 6 bases between. CDR3 bases: TGTGCCAGCAGTGACTACCTCACAGATACGCAGTATTTT. This codes for CASSDYLTDTQYF.

The CDR3 here is CASSYAGVSPLHF. Here the CDR3 DNA reads TGTGCCAGCAGTTACGCAGGGGTGTCACCCCTCCACTTT. The rearrangement uses TRBV6-5 and TRBJ1-6; perhaps TRBD1 as D (6 bases). The germline V and J ends were trimmed by 2 bases and 10 bases, with 9 bases remaining between them. The CDR3 extends over 13 amino acids. Germline V gene data show CDR1 as MNHEY and CDR2 as SVGAGI.

V is TRBV4-3 and J is TRBJ2-3; D is possibly TRBD2 (7 bases). V lost 1 base, J lost 2 bases, and 16 bases lay in between. Germline V gives CDR1 LGHNA, CDR2 YSLEER. The CDR3 contains 17 residues. The CDR3 spells CASSQALTRGPTDTQYF. The DNA of the CDR3 is TGCGCCAGCAGCCAAGCCCTAACGCGGGGGCCCACAGATACGCAGTATTTT.

This chain connects TRBV7-9 to TRBJ1-1, with D perhaps matching TRBD1 (6 bases). This CDR3 spans 17 amino acids. Germline V gene sequence: CDR1 SEHNR, CDR2 FQNEAQ (reference sequence). Trimming removed 5 bases at V and 1 base at J, with 20 bases between. CDR3 residues: CASSPATGNLRNTEAFF. CDR3 DNA sequence: TGTGCCAGCAGCCCCGCGACAGGAAACCTAAGGAACACTGAAGCTTTCTTT.

V and J are TRBV30 and TRBJ2-7, with D unclear. Trimming removed 3 bases from V and 3 bases from J, with 18 bases in between. In germline, CDR1 is GTSNPN, CDR2 SVGIG (reference sequence). This CDR3 has 15 residues. CDR3 protein: CAWRSPGSSIYEQYF. CDR3 nucleotide sequence: TGTGCCTGGAGGTCCCCGGGTTCCTCCATCTACGAGCAGTACTTC.

On this clone: It is likely a read error, because the conserved phenylalanine at the end of the CDR3 is missing. This chain uses TRBV9 with TRBJ2-7; TRBD1 aligns across 7 bases. The trim removed 2 bases at V and 2 bases at J, leaving 7 bases unmatched. Germline CDR1 and CDR2: SGDLS and YYNGEE. This CDR3 is built from 15 residues. CDR3 in DNA: TGTGCCAGCAGCGTTCTGGATAGGGGGCCCTACGAGCAGTACCTC. Residues: CASSVLDRGPYEQYL.

The J gene is TRBJ2-7, the V gene TRBV30, with D perhaps TRBD2 (6 bases). With 2 bases removed from V and 4 bases from J, the gap between germline ends came to 9 bases. The CDR3 covers 12 residues. CDR1 is GTSNPN, CDR2 SVGIG, per germline (reference sequence). CDR3 sequence reads: CAWSYSGYEQYF. The CDR3 DNA sequence: TGTGCCTGGAGTTATAGCGGATACGAGCAGTACTTC.

The chain links TRBV6-4 to TRBJ2-6; 9 nucleotides agree with TRBD1. CDR3 length: 17 residues. The ends lost 4 bases at V and 2 bases at J; junction bases unmatched: 6. Germline V gene sequence: CDR1 MRHNA, CDR2 SNTAGT. The CDR3 region has the DNA TGTGCCAGCAGTGCGGGGACAGGGAATACTGGGGCCAACGTCCTGACTTTC. Its translation is CASSAGTGNTGANVLTF.